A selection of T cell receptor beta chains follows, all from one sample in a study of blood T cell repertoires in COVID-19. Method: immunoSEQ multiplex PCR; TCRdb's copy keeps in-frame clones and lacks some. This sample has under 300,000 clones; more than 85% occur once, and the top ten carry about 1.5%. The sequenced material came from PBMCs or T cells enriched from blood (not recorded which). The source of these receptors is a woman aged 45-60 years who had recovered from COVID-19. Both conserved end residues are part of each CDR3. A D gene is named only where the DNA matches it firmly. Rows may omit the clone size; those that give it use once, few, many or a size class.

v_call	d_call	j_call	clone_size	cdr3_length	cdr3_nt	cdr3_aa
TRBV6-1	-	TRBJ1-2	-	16	TGTGCCAGCAGTGTCCGGAGAGAGGTGGCTAACTATGGCTACACCTTC	CASSVRREVANYGYTF
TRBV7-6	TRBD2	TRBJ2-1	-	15	TGTGCCAGCAGCTTATCGACTAGCGGGAGGAATGAGCAGTTCTTC	CASSLSTSGRNEQFF
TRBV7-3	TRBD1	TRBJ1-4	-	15	TGTGCCAGCAGCTTAACGTACAGGGGGAATGAAAAACTGTTTTTT	CASSLTYRGNEKLFF
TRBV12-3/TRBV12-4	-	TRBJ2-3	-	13	TGTGCCAGCAGTCCTCCTAGCACAGATACGCAGTATTTT	CASSPPSTDTQYF
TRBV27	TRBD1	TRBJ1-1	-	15	TGTGCCAGCAGGGGGGGCAGGGGGGTGAACACTGAAGCTTTCTTT	CASRGGRGVNTEAFF
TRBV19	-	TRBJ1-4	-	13	TGTGCCAGTACAACAGAAGCTAATGAAAAACTGTTTTTT	CASTTEANEKLFF
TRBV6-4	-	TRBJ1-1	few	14	TGTGCCAGCAGTGATGGGACGGAGGGGACTGAAGCTTTCTTT	CASSDGTEGTEAFF
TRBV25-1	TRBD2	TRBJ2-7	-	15	TGTGCCAGCAGTCCACCGGGACTAGCGGGATACGAGCAGTACTTC	CASSPPGLAGYEQYF
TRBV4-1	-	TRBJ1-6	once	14	TGCGCCAGCAGCCCCCAGACAGCGAGTTCACCCCTCCACTTT	CASSPQTASSPLHF
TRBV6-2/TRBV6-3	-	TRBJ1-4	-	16	TGTGCCAGCAGTCGACGTATGACAGGCGTCGGAGAAAAACTGTTTTTT	CASSRRMTGVGEKLFF
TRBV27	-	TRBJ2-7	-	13	TGTGCCAGCAGAACCGGACAGCCCTACGAGCAGTACTTC	CASRTGQPYEQYF
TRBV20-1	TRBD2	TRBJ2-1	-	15	TGCAGTGCTAGTGTAACGGGACTAGCGGTTAATGAGCAGTTCTTC	CSASVTGLAVNEQFF
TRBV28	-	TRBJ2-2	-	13	TGTGCCAGCAGTTTAATAGACACCGGGGAGCTGTTTTTT	CASSLIDTGELFF
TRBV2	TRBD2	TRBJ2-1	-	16	TGTGCCAGCAGGCGCCGGACTAGCGGGAGTGAGCATGAGCAGTTCTTC	CASRRRTSGSEHEQFF
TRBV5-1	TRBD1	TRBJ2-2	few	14	TGCGCCAGCAGCTACGACAGGGGGACCGGGGAGCTGTTTTTT	CASSYDRGTGELFF
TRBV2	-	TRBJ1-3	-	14	TGTGCCAGCAGGCCGGAGGGCCCTGGAAACACCATATATTTT	CASRPEGPGNTIYF
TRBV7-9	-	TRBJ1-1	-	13	TGTGCCAGCAGCTTAGGAGAGAACACTGAAGCTTTCTTT	CASSLGENTEAFF
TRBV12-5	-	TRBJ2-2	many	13	TGTGCTAGTGGTTTCTCGAACACCGGGGAGCTGTTTTTT	CASGFSNTGELFF
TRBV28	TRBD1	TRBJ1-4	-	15	TGTGCCAGCAGTCAGCACAGGGGCGTGGATGAAAAACTGTTTTTT	CASSQHRGVDEKLFF
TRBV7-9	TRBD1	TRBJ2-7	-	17	TGTGCCAGCAGCCCTGGACAGGGGAGGGAAAACTCCTACGAGCAGTACTTC	CASSPGQGRENSYEQYF
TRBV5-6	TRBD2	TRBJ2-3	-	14	TGTGCCAGCAGCTTGGGCGGGAGTGTGGATACGCAGTATTTT	CASSLGGSVDTQYF
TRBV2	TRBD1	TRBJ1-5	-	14	TGTGCCAGCAGTGAAACCGACAGGGATCAGCCCCAGCATTTT	CASSETDRDQPQHF
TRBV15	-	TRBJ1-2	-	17	TGTGCCACCAGCAGGAGCGTACCCCGACTAAGTCGGGATGGCTACACCTTC	CATSRSVPRLSRDGYTF
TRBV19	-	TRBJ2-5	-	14	TGTGCCAGTAGTATGATCTGGGCATCTGAGACCCAGTACTTC	CASSMIWASETQYF
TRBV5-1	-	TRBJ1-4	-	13	TGCGCCAGCGCCCCGGGGTCCGGTGAAAAACTGTTTTTT	CASAPGSGEKLFF
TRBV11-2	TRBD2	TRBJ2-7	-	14	TGTGCCAGCAGCCTCTGGGGGGGGACCTACGAGCAGTACTTC	CASSLWGGTYEQYF
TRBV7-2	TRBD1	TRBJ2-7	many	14	TGTGCCAGCATTTCGGACAGGGGATCTTACGAGCAGTACTTC	CASISDRGSYEQYF
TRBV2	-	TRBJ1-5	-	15	TGTGCCAGCAGGGGGGGACGGAGGGGAAATCAGCCCCAGCATTTT	CASRGGRRGNQPQHF
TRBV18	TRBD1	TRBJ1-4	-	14	TGTGCCAGCTCACCTCGACAGGGGGACGAAAAACTGTTTTTT	CASSPRQGDEKLFF
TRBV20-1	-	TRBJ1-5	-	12	TGCAGTGCTAGTCGGGGCAATCAGCCCCAGCATTTT	CSASRGNQPQHF
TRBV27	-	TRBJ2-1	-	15	TGTGCCAGCAGTCCCTGGACAAATACCTACAATGAGCAGTTCTTC	CASSPWTNTYNEQFF
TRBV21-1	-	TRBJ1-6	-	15	TGTGCCAGCAGCAAAGATCACAGCCCGGGGTCACCCCTCCACTTT	CASSKDHSPGSPLHF
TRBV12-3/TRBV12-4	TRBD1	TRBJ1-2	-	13	TGTGCCAGCGTATTGAGGACAGGGAATGGCTACACCTTC	CASVLRTGNGYTF
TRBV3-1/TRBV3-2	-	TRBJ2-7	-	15	TGTGCCAGCAGCCAAAACCCCCGAGCCTTTTACGAGCAGTACTTC	CASSQNPRAFYEQYF
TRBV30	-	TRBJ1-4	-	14	TGTGCCTGGAGTGTGGTGGGAGGCCAGGAAAAACTGTTTTTT	CAWSVVGGQEKLFF